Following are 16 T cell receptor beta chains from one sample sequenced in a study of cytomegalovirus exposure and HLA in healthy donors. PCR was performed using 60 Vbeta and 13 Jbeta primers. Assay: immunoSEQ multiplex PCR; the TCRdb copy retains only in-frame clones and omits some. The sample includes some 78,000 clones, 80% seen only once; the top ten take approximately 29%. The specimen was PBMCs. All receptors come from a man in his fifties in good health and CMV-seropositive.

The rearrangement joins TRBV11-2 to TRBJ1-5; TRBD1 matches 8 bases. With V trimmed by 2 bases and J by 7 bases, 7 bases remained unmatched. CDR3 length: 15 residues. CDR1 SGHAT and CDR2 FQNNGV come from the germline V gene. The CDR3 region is CASSLRGDRGQPQHF. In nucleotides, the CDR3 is TGTGCCAGCAGCTTAAGGGGTGACAGGGGACAGCCCCAGCATTTT.

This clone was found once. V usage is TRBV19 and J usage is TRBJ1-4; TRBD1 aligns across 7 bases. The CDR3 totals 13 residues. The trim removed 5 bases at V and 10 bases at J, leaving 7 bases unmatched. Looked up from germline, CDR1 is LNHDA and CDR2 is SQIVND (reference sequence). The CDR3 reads CASSPDRVAKLFF. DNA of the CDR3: TGTGCCAGTAGTCCTGACAGGGTTGCAAAACTGTTTTTT. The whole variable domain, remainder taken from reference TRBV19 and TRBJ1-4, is DGGITQSPKYLFRKEGQNVTLSCEQNLNHDAMYWYRQDPGQGLRLIYYSQIVNDFQKGDIAEGYSVSREKKESFPLTVTSAQKNPTAFYLCASSPDRVAKLFFGSGTQLSVL.

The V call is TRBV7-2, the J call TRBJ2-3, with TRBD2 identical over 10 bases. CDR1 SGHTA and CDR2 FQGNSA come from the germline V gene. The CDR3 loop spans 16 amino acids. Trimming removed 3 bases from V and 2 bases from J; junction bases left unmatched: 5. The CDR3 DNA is TGTGCCAGCAGCTTCTGGACTAGCGGTGACACAGATACGCAGTATTTT. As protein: CASSFWTSGDTDTQYF.

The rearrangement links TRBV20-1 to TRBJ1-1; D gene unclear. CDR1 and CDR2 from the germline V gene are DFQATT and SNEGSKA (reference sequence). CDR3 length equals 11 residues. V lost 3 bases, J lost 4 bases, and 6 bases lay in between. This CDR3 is CSASVATEAFF. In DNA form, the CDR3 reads TGCAGTGCTAGCGTGGCCACTGAAGCTTTCTTT.

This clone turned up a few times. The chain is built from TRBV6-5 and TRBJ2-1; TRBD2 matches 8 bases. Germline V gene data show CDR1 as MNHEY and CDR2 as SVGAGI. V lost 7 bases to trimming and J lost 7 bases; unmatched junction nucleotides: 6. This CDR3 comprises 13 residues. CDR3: CASMSSGINEQFF. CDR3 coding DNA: TGTGCCAGCATGAGTAGCGGGATAAATGAGCAGTTCTTC.

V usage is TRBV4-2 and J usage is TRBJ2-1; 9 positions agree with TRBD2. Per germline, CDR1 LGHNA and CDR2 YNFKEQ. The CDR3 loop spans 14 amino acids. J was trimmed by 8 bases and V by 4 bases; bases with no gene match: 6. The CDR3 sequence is CASSRAGGSDEQFF. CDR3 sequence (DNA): TGTGCCAGCAGCCGAGCGGGAGGTAGCGATGAGCAGTTCTTC.

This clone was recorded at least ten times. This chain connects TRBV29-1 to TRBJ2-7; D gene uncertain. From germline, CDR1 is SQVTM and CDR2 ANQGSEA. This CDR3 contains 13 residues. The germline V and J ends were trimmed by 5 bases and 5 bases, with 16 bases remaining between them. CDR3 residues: CSVLTYSPDEQYF. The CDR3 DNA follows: TGCAGCGTTCTCACCTACAGTCCCGACGAGCAGTACTTC.

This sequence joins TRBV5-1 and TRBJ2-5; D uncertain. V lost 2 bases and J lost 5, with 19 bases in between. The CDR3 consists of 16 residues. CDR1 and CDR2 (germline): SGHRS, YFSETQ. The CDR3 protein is CASSFGPRLLRETQYF. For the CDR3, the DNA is TGCGCCAGCAGCTTCGGCCCTAGGCTCTTGAGGGAGACCCAGTACTTC.

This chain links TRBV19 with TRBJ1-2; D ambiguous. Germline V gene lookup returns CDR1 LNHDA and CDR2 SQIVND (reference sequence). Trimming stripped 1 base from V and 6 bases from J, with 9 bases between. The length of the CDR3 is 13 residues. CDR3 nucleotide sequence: TGTGCCAGTAGTATAGCTCTACCGGATGGCTACACCTTC. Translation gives CASSIALPDGYTF.

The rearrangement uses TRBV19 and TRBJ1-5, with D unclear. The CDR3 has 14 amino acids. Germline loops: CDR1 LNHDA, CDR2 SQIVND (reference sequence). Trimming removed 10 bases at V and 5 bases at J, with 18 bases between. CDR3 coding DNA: TGTGCCACCGCGGCGCGGTTCGGGGATCAGCCCCAGCATTTT. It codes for CATAARFGDQPQHF.

The CDR3 is CASGLGRDEQFF. As DNA, the CDR3 is TGTGCCAGCGGGCTCGGGAGGGATGAGCAGTTCTTC. V is TRBV7-2 and J is TRBJ2-1, with 8 bases identical to TRBD2. This CDR3 has 12 residues. The J segment lost 8 bases and the V segment lost 8 bases, leaving 5 bases of the junction unmatched. Per germline, CDR1 SGHTA and CDR2 FQGNSA.

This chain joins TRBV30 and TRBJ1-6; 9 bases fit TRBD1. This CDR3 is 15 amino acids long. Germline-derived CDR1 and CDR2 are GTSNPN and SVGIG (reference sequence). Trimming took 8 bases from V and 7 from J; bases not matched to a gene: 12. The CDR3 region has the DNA TGTGCCCAACAACACATCGGACAGGGGAATTCACCCCTCCACTTT. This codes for CAQQHIGQGNSPLHF.

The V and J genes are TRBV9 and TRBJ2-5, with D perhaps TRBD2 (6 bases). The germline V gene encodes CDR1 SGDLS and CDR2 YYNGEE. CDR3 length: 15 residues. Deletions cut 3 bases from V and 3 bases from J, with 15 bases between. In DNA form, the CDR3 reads TGTGCCAGCAGCGGACCCGGGACTTTTAAAGAGACCCAGTACTTC. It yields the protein CASSGPGTFKETQYF.

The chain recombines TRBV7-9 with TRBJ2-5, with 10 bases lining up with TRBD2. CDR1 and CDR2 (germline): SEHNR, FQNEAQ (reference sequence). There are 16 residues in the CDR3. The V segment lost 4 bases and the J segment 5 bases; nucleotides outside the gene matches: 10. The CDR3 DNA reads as TGTGCCAGCAGCTCTCCGCGTGCTAGCGGGAGTGAGACCCAGTACTTC. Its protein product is CASSSPRASGSETQYF.

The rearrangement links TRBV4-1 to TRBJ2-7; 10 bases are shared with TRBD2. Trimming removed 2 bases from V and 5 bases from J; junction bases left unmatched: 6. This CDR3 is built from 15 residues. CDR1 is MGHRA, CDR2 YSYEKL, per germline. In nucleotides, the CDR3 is TGCGCCAGCAGCCAAACAGCGGGAGGGCCCGACGAGCAGTACTTC. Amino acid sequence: CASSQTAGGPDEQYF.

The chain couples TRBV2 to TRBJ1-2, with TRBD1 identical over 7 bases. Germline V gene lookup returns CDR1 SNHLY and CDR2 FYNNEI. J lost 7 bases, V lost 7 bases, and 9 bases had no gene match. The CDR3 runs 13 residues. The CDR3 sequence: CASNRGPRRGYTF. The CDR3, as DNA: TGTGCCAGCAACAGGGGACCTCGGCGTGGCTACACCTTC.